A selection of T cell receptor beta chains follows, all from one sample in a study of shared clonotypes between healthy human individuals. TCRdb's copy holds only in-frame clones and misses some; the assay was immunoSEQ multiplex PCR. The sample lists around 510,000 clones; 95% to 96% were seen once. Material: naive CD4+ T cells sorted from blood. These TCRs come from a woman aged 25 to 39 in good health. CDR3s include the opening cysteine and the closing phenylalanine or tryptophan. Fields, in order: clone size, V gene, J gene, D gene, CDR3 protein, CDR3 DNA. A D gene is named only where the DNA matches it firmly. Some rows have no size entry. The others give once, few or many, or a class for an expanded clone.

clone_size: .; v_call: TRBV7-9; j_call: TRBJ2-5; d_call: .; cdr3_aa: CASSATSHQETQYF; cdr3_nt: TGTGCCAGCAGCGCAACTAGTCACCAAGAGACCCAGTACTTC
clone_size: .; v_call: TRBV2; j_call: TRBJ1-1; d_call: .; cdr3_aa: CASQQAERTEAFF; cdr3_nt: TGTGCCAGCCAACAGGCTGAGAGGACTGAAGCTTTCTTT
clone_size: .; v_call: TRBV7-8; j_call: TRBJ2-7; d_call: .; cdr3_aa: CASSLTGVGYEQYF; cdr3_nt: TGTGCCAGCAGCTTAACGGGAGTAGGTTACGAGCAGTACTTC
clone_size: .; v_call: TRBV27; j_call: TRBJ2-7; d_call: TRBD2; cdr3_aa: CASSAVPLRGRSYEQYF; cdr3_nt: TGTGCCAGCAGTGCCGTTCCCCTGCGCGGGAGGTCCTACGAGCAGTACTTC
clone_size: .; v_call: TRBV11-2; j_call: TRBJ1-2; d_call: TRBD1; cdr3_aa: CASSSHPGQSNYGYTF; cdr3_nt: TGTGCCAGCAGCTCACATCCGGGACAGTCTAACTATGGCTACACCTTC
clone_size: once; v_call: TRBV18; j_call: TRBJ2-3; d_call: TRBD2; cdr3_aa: CASSGLASTDTQYF; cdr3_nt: TGTGCCAGCTCGGGACTAGCGAGCACAGATACGCAGTATTTT
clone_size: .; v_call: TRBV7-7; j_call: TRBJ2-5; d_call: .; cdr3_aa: CASSPSPATGQETQYF; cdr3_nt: TGTGCCAGCAGCCCCTCGCCCGCGACAGGCCAAGAGACCCAGTACTTC
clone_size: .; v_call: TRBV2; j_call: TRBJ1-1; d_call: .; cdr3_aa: CASRGGFDEAFF; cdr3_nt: TGTGCCAGCAGGGGCGGGTTCGATGAAGCTTTCTTT
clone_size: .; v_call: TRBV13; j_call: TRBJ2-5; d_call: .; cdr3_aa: CASSYTGETQYF; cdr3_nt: TGTGCCAGCAGCTATACAGGGGAGACCCAGTACTTC
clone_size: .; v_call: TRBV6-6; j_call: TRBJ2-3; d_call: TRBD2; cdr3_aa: CASSPSAGGSTDTQYF; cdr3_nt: TGTGCCAGCAGTCCCTCAGCGGGAGGGAGCACAGATACGCAGTATTTT
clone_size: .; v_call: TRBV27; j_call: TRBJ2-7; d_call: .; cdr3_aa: CASSNLASHEQYF; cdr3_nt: TGTGCCAGCAGTAATCTAGCGTCCCACGAGCAGTACTTC
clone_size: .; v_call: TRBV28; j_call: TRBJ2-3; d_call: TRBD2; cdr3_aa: CASRAYSGADTQYF; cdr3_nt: TGTGCCAGCAGGGCCTATAGCGGGGCAGATACGCAGTATTTT
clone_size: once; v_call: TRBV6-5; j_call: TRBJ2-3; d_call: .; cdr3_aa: CASRRGYLSDTQYF; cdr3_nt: TGTGCCAGCAGGCGGGGCTATCTGTCCGATACGCAGTATTTT
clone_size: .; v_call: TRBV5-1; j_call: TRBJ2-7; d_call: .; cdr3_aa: CASSPMGGEQYF; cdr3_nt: TGCGCCAGCAGCCCCATGGGTGGCGAGCAGTACTTC
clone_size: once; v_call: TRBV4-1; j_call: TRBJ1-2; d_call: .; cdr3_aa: CASSHNPAGKRTF; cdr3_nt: TGCGCCAGCAGCCATAATCCCGCGGGGAAGCGCACCTTC
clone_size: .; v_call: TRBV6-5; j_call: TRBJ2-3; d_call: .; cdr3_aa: CASSSSGAGTDTQYF; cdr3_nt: TGTGCCAGCAGCAGTAGCGGAGCAGGCACAGATACGCAGTATTTT
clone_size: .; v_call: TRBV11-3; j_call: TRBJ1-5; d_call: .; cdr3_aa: CASSLDRGWDQPQHF; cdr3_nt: TGTGCCAGCAGCTTAGACAGGGGTTGGGATCAGCCCCAGCATTTT
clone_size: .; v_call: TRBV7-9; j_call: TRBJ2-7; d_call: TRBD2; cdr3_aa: CASSSQGGDYEQYF; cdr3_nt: TGTGCCAGCAGCTCCCAGGGAGGGGACTACGAGCAGTACTTC
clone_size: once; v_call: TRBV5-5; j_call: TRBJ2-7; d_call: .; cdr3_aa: CASSHRGGSGAYEQYF; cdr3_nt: TGTGCCAGCAGCCACCGAGGTGGCTCTGGGGCCTACGAGCAGTACTTC
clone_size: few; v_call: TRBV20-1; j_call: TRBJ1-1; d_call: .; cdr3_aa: CSAPGQPEAFF; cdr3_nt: TGCAGTGCGCCTGGGCAGCCTGAAGCTTTCTTT
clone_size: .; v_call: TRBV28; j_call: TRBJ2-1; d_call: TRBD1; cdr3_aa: CASSFSGTGNNEQFF; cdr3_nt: TGTGCCAGCAGTTTTTCGGGGACAGGGAACAATGAGCAGTTCTTC
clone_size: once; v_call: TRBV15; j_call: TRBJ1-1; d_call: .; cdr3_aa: CATSTRQTGNTEAFF; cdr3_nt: TGTGCCACCAGCACAAGACAGACGGGGAACACTGAAGCTTTCTTT
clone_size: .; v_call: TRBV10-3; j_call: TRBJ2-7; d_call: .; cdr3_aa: CAISELGTLYEQYF; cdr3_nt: TGTGCCATCAGTGAGCTCGGGACTCTATACGAGCAGTACTTC
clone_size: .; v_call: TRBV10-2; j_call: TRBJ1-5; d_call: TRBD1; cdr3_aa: CASRGGQASQPQHF; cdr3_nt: TGCGCCAGCAGGGGAGGACAGGCGAGTCAGCCCCAGCATTTT
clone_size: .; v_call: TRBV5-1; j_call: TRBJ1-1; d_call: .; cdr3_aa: CASSRQVNTEAFF; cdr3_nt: TGCGCCAGCAGCCGACAGGTGAACACTGAAGCTTTCTTT
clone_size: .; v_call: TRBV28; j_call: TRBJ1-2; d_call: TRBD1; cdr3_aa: CASSRSAGTGEGYGYTF; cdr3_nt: TGTGCCAGCAGTCGATCGGCGGGGACAGGGGAGGGCTATGGCTACACCTTC
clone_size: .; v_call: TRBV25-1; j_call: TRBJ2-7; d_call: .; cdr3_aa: CASSVVHLYEQYF; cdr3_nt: TGTGCCAGCAGTGTGGTTCATCTCTACGAGCAGTACTTC
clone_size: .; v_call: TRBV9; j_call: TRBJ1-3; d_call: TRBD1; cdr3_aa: CASSVTLQGAPGNTIYF; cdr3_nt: TGTGCCAGCAGCGTAACACTACAGGGGGCTCCTGGAAACACCATATATTTT
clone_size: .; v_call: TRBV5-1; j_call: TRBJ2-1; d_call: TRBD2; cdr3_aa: CASSSAGLAGFNEQFF; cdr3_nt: TGCGCCAGCAGCTCGGCGGGACTAGCGGGATTCAATGAGCAGTTCTTC
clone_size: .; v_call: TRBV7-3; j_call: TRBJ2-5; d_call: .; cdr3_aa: CASSIYGHRETQYF; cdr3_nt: TGTGCCAGCAGCATCTACGGGCACAGAGAGACCCAGTACTTC
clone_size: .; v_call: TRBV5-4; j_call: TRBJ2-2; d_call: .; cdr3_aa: CASSFLVGSGTGELFF; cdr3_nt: TGTGCCAGCAGCTTTCTGGTGGGAAGTGGCACCGGGGAGCTGTTTTTT
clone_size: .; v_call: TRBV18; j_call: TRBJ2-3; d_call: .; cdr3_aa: CASSPRDITDTQYF; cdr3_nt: TGTGCCAGCTCACCTAGGGACATCACAGATACGCAGTATTTT
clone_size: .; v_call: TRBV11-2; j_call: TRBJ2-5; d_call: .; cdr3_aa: CASSPPRASGETQYF; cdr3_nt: TGTGCCAGCAGCCCTCCGAGGGCATCCGGGGAGACCCAGTACTTC
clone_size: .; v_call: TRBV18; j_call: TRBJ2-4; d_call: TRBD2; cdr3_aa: CASSTSLAGAKNIQYF; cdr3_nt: TGTGCCAGCTCAACATCGCTAGCGGGAGCCAAAAACATTCAGTACTTC
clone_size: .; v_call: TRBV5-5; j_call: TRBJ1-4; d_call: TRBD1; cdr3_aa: CASSWGQNNEKLFF; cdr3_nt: TGTGCCAGCAGCTGGGGACAGAATAATGAAAAACTGTTTTTT
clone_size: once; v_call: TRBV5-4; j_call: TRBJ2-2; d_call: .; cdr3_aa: CASSLVPGEDTGELFF; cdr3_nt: TGTGCCAGCAGCTTGGTTCCGGGAGAGGACACCGGGGAGCTGTTTTTT
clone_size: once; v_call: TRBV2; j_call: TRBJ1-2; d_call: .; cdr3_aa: CASTGLRQVDYGYTF; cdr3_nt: TGTGCCAGCACCGGGCTCCGACAGGTGGACTATGGCTACACCTTC
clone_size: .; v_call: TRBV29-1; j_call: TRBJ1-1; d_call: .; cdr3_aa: CSVEGGRAGTFNTEAFF; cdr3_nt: TGCAGCGTTGAAGGAGGGCGAGCGGGTACCTTCAACACTGAAGCTTTCTTT
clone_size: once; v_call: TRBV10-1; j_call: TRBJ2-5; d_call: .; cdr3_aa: CASSEGDGTQYF; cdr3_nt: TGCGCCAGCAGTGAGGGGGATGGAACCCAGTACTTC
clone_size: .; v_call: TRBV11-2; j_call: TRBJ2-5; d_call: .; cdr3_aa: CASSLDAAQYF; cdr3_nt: TGTGCCAGCAGCTTAGATGCAGCCCAGTACTTC
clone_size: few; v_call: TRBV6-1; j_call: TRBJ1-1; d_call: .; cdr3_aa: CASRELPGGNTEAFF; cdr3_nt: TGTGCCAGCAGGGAACTACCTGGGGGGAACACTGAAGCTTTCTTT
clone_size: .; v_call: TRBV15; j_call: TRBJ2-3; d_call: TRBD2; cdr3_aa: CATSRPGTSGSTDTQYF; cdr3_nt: TGTGCCACCAGCAGACCTGGGACTAGCGGCAGCACAGATACGCAGTATTTT
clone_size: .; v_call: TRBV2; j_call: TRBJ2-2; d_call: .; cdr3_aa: CASRLTSAGELFF; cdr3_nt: TGTGCCAGCAGACTGACTAGTGCCGGGGAGCTGTTTTTT
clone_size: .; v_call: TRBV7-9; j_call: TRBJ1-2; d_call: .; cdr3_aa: CASSLLDEYGYTF; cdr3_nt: TGTGCCAGCAGCTTATTAGACGAATATGGCTACACCTTC
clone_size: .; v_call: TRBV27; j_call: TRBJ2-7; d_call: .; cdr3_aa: CASSFSLGARSYEQYF; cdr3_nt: TGTGCCAGCAGTTTCAGTCTGGGGGCGAGGTCCTACGAGCAGTACTTC
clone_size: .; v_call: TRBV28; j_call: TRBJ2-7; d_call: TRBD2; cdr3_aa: CASSPSGRASSEQYF; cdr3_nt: TGTGCCAGCAGCCCTAGCGGGAGAGCTTCCTCCGAGCAGTACTTC
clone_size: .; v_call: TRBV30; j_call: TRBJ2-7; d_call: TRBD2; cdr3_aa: CAWSTNPRGGGRREQYF; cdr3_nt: TGTGCCTGGAGTACCAACCCACGGGGGGGTGGCCGGCGGGAGCAGTACTTC
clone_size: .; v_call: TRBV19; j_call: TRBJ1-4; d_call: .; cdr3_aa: CASSPTGSTNEKLFF; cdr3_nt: TGTGCCAGTAGCCCCACAGGGTCAACTAATGAAAAACTGTTTTTT
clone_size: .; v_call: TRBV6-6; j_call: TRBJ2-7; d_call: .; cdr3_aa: CASQLGQLHEQYF; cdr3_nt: TGTGCCAGCCAACTCGGGCAGTTGCACGAGCAGTACTTC
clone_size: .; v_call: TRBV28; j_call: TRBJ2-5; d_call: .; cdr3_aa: CASSLSGSQETQYF; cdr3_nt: TGTGCCAGCAGTTTAAGTGGCAGTCAAGAGACCCAGTACTTC
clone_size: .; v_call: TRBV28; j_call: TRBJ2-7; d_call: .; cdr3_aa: CASSGQPSKGYEQYF; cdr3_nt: TGTGCCAGCAGTGGTCAACCAAGCAAGGGGTACGAGCAGTACTTC
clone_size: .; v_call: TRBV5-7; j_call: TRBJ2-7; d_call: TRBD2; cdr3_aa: CASSPGLAGGPVEQYF; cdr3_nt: TGTGCCAGCAGCCCCGGACTAGCGGGAGGGCCGGTCGAGCAGTACTTC